This passage covers 18 T cell receptor beta chains from one sample sequenced in a study of blood T cell repertoires in COVID-19. Produced via immunoSEQ multiplex PCR; TCRdb's table is partial and in-frame only. The table shows 200,000 to 300,000 clones, with 85% to 95% occurring only once. Sequencing was done on a sample of peripheral blood. Every receptor here comes from a man in his thirties or forties with COVID-19, enrolled during active disease.

The genes are TRBV6-5 and TRBJ1-6, with D perhaps matching TRBD1 (6 bases). Trimming stripped 6 bases from V and 5 bases from J, with 14 bases between. The CDR3 contains 15 residues. The germline V gene has CDR1 MNHEY and CDR2 SVGAGI. CDR3 region: CASRGAGGDNSPLHF. The CDR3 region has the DNA TGTGCCAGCAGGGGGGCGGGAGGGGATAATTCACCCCTCCACTTT.

The chain is built from TRBV18 and TRBJ2-7; the match to TRBD1 covers 11 bases. V was clipped by 3 bases and J by 4 bases; unmatched bases: 8. Per germline, CDR1 KGHSH and CDR2 LQKENI. There are 16 residues in the CDR3. The CDR3: CASSPDLGQGAYEQYF. The CDR3 nucleotides read TGTGCCAGCTCACCGGACCTTGGACAGGGGGCTTACGAGCAGTACTTC.

This chain connects TRBV3-1 (or the pseudogene TRBV3-2) to TRBJ1-3; no definite D call. V lost 7 bases to trimming and J lost 0 bases, with 7 bases between them. Germline V CDR1 and CDR2: LGHDT, YNNKEL (reference sequence). This CDR3 contains 13 residues. The CDR3 DNA reads TGTGCCAGCACGGGTAACTCTGGAAACACCATATATTTT. It specifies CASTGNSGNTIYF.

The chain couples TRBV27 to TRBJ1-1; possible D gene TRBD1, 5 bases. This CDR3 is 14 amino acids long. The germline V gene has CDR1 MNHEY and CDR2 SMNVEV (reference sequence). V was pared by 6 bases and J by 1 base, with 12 bases between. CDR3 in DNA: TGTGCCAGCAGCCTAGGGGACTCGAACACTGAAGCTTTCTTT. Residues: CASSLGDSNTEAFF.

The chain has TRBV6-5 and TRBJ2-5, with TRBD2 matching 9 bases. The CDR3 is 15 residues long. Germline CDR1 reads MNHEY; CDR2 reads SVGAGI. The V segment lost 4 bases and the J segment 1 base; nucleotides outside the gene matches: 4. The CDR3 DNA follows: TGTGCCAGCAGTTTACTAGCGGGTAGCCAAGAGACCCAGTACTTC. Translated: CASSLLAGSQETQYF.

The chain couples TRBV7-9 to TRBJ1-6; the D gene is possibly TRBD1 (5 bases). Looked up from germline, CDR1 is SEHNR and CDR2 is FQNEAQ (reference sequence). Trimming left V 0 bases short and J 6 bases short, with 9 bases between. The CDR3 covers 15 residues. CDR3 nucleotide sequence: TGTGCCAGCAGCTTAGCTGGGGCGAGTAATTCACCCCTCCACTTT. This codes for CASSLAGASNSPLHF.

This clone was observed a single time. The rearrangement joins TRBV28 to TRBJ1-1, with 7 positions matching TRBD1. With 10 bases clipped from V and 5 bases from J, the junction kept 7 bases outside the gene matches. This CDR3 comprises 12 residues. Germline lookup yields CDR1 MDHEN and CDR2 SYDVKM. The CDR3 loop is CATETGRTEAFF. The CDR3 DNA reads TGTGCCACAGAGACAGGGCGGACTGAAGCTTTCTTT.

This clone was observed once. The V call is TRBV28, the J call TRBJ1-2; 10 bases line up with TRBD1. Trimming at V came to 5 bases and at J to 4 bases, leaving 7 bases not matched to a gene. Germline V gene lookup returns CDR1 MDHEN and CDR2 SYDVKM. The CDR3 spans 15 residues. The CDR3 region has the DNA TGTGCCAGCAGTCCCCGGGACAGGGGTATCTATGGCTACACCTTC. The encoded protein is CASSPRDRGIYGYTF.

CDR3 sequence (DNA): TGTGCCATCAGTGAGTCCGGGACAGCCTATGGCTACACCTTC. Translation gives CAISESGTAYGYTF. This chain joins TRBV10-3 and TRBJ1-2, with 7 bases lining up with TRBD1. This CDR3 spans 14 amino acids. Germline V gives CDR1 ENHRY, CDR2 SYGVKD. Trimming cost V 0 bases and J 4 bases; bases outside gene matches: 2.

This clone occurred once. The CDR3 reads CASSTQGPNYGYTF. CDR3 DNA: TGTGCCAGTAGTACCCAGGGTCCAAACTATGGCTACACCTTC. This chain connects TRBV19 to TRBJ1-2; the D gene is possibly TRBD1 (5 bases). Germline loops: CDR1 LNHDA, CDR2 SQIVND (reference sequence). CDR3 length: 14 residues. V shed 4 bases and J shed 2 bases, with 11 bases lying between them.

To note about this clone: Different DNA sequences within this sample yield the same CDR3. The chain is built from TRBV6-5 and TRBJ1-2; no clear D. Trimming stripped 0 bases from V and 1 base from J, with 6 bases between. The V gene's germline CDR1 is MNHEY and CDR2 SVGAGI. The CDR3 is 14 amino acids. The CDR3 DNA reads TGTGCCAGCAGTTACTCCGGCGGTAACTATGGCTACACCTTC. Its translation: CASSYSGGNYGYTF.

This clone was detected only a few times. V usage is TRBV10-3 and J usage is TRBJ1-2; 9 bases line up with TRBD1. The V segment lost 0 bases and the J segment 5 bases; nucleotides outside the gene matches: 7. Germline V gene sequence: CDR1 ENHRY, CDR2 SYGVKD. The CDR3 has 16 amino acids. The CDR3 bases are TGTGCCATCAGTGAGTCGGCTGGGACAGGGAAGTATGGCTACACCTTC. As protein: CAISESAGTGKYGYTF.

This chain connects TRBV27 to TRBJ2-7; possibly TRBD1 for D (5 bases). Trimming pared 5 bases from V and 4 bases from J, leaving 15 bases between. This CDR3 has 14 amino acids. CDR1 is MNHEY and CDR2 is SMNVEV in the germline V gene (reference sequence). CDR3 sequence (DNA): TGTGCCAGCAGTCCCTACGGCAGGGCGTACGAGCAGTACTTC. It translates to CASSPYGRAYEQYF.

The chain employs TRBV6-6 and TRBJ1-4, with 8 bases aligning to TRBD1. Germline CDR1 and CDR2: MNHNY and SVGAGI (reference sequence). The CDR3 length is 15 residues. J gave up 7 bases and V 5 bases, and 9 bases lay outside the gene matches. The CDR3, as DNA: TGTGCCAGCAGTCCCCGACAGGGGTTTGTTGAAAAACTGTTTTTT. Its protein is CASSPRQGFVEKLFF.

This clone was observed a single time. The rearrangement links TRBV7-9 to TRBJ2-7, with 7 bases lining up with TRBD1. The CDR3 has 14 amino acids. Germline CDR1 reads SEHNR; CDR2 reads FQNEAQ (reference sequence). The J segment lost 5 bases and the V segment lost 3 bases, leaving 7 bases of the junction unmatched. This CDR3 is CASSFGGQSNEQYF. The CDR3 DNA is TGTGCCAGCAGCTTTGGGGGACAGTCCAACGAGCAGTACTTC.

The V call is TRBV5-1, the J call TRBJ2-5, with 7 bases lining up with TRBD1. The CDR3 consists of 16 residues. CDR1 SGHRS and CDR2 YFSETQ come from the germline V gene. The ends lost 2 bases at V and 2 bases at J; junction bases unmatched: 9. CDR3 bases: TGCGCCAGCAGCTTAACCGGGACAGAAAATCAAGAGACCCAGTACTTC. Translating it yields CASSLTGTENQETQYF.

The rearrangement joins TRBV2 to TRBJ2-7; 9 bases match TRBD1. CDR1 is SNHLY, CDR2 FYNNEI, per germline. Trimming cost V 6 bases and J 2 bases; bases outside gene matches: 8. The CDR3 is made up of 15 amino acids. In nucleotides, the CDR3 is TGTGCCAGCAGCGAATCCGGGACAGGGACCTACGAGCAGTACTTC. This sequence encodes CASSESGTGTYEQYF.

A few counts support this clone. The genes are TRBV7-9 and TRBJ2-7; D perhaps matches TRBD1 (6 bases). The germline gives CDR1 SEHNR, CDR2 FQNEAQ (reference sequence). The CDR3 covers 17 residues. V was shortened by 4 bases and J by 7 bases, with 26 bases between the two germline ends. In nucleotides, the CDR3 is TGTGCCAGCAGCTCTGAAAAGGGACATTCCCTTCCGAGGGAGCAGTACTTC. Translated: CASSSEKGHSLPREQYF.